This note documents a single TCR beta chain sequence. This CDR3 is built from 16 residues. Per the germline V gene, CDR1 is SGHTA and CDR2 is FQGNSA. Trimming removed 1 base from V and 4 bases from J; junction bases left unmatched: 4. The data stem from a study of blood T cell repertoires in COVID-19. For the study at large: COVID-19 samples, acute and convalescent, were from the United States, Italy and Spain.

Clones were sequenced by immunoSEQ multiplex PCR, and TCRdb holds only the in-frame ones, with some missing. The sample consists of tens of thousands of clones, around 86% of them appearing once. This receptor was obtained from a human donor in a cohort sampled during active COVID-19. Sequenced material: peripheral blood. The chain recombines TRBV7-2 with TRBJ1-2; 12 bases are shared with TRBD1. This CDR3 is CASSLGGTGGSYGYTF. The CDR3 DNA reads as TGTGCCAGCAGCTTAGGGGGGACAGGGGGCAGCTATGGCTACACCTTC.